This paragraph reports one T cell receptor beta chain. The V gene lost 1 base and the J gene lost 8 bases, with 17 bases spanning the gap. CDR3 length: 16 amino acids. Per germline, CDR1 SEHNR and CDR2 FQNEAQ (reference sequence). This entry belongs to a study of control samples from healthy donors and cancer patients. Generated by immunoSEQ multiplex PCR, the TCRdb table keeps only in-frame clones and is missing some. Among some 150,000 clones listed, about nine tenths were seen once. Sequences were obtained from blood. This chain links TRBV7-9 with TRBJ1-4; D is ambiguous. This sequence was found in a man aged 25-45 years in good health. The CDR3 reads CASSLVSTSRKEKLFF. The CDR3 region has the DNA TGTGCCAGCAGCTTAGTGTCGACATCTCGGAAGGAAAAACTGTTTTTT. The full variable domain, completed using reference TRBV7-9 and TRBJ1-4, is DTGVSQNPRHKITKRGQNVTFRCDPISEHNRLYWYRQTLGQGPEFLTYFQNEAQLEKSRLLSDRFSAERPKGSFSTLEIQRTEQGDSAMYLCASSLVSTSRKEKLFFGSGTQLSVL.